This T cell receptor beta chain appears in the sequencing data of a study of blood T cell repertoires in COVID-19. Turning to the study itself: The cDNA or gDNA used as material had been derived from T cells, B-cell-depleted T cells, or PBMCs.

Seattle-derived patients entered the study during active infection and were followed longitudinally. V lost 3 bases and J lost 0, with 11 bases in between. Germline V CDR1 and CDR2: SGHVS, FQNEAQ. The CDR3 runs 15 residues. Authors' methods: Reference gene primers were amplified, and this amplification served to estimate nucleated cell counts. The data were produced by immunoSEQ multiplex PCR, yet TCRdb's version contains in-frame clones alone and is incomplete. V, J and clone size derive from that table, while D and trimming were established from the DNA sequence. This table holds around 58,000 clones, 88% found once.

Sequencing input: peripheral blood. The V gene is TRBV7-8, the J gene TRBJ1-2; weak D call: TRBD1 (5 bases). The sequence was collected from a woman aged 55-70 years with COVID-19, enrolled during active disease. The CDR3 here is CASSLTGGSNYGYTF. The CDR3 DNA follows: TGTGCCAGCAGCTTGACGGGGGGTTCTAACTATGGCTACACCTTC.